Below, 29 T cell receptor beta chains from the same sample are listed, as sequenced in a study of Graves' ophthalmopathy and Graves' hyperthyroidism. Amplified TCR beta CDR3 regions were obtained using RNA transcripts as template. Second-round multiplex PCR came after first-round RT-PCR with HTBI primers. TCRdb itself ran the multiplex PCR reads through MiXCR, one entry per CDR3 protein. The profile shows about 620,000 distinct CDR3 sequences, about a fifth of them singletons. Specimen: peripheral blood. These receptors were obtained from a woman aged 18-30 years with stable Graves' hyperthyroidism. Some clones in this sample may be carry-over from other donors' samples.

V is TRBV20-1 and J is TRBJ2-2; TRBD1 matches at 9 bases. This CDR3 region has 16 residues. Germline V gives CDR1 DFQATT, CDR2 SNEGSKA (reference sequence). J gave up 5 bases and V 5 bases, and 12 bases lay outside the gene matches. The CDR3 reads CSAFSNRGLRTGELFF. In nucleotides, the CDR3 is TGCAGTGCTTTTTCAAACAGGGGGCTTCGGACCGGGGAGCTGTTTTTT.

This clonotype was detected only once. This sequence joins TRBV6-2 or TRBV6-3 and TRBJ2-7; D is ambiguous. Trimming pared 0 bases from V and 3 bases from J, leaving 21 bases between. The CDR3 totals 18 residues. Germline-derived CDR1 and CDR2 are MNHEY and SVGEGT. CDR3 in DNA: TGTGCCAGCAGTTACTCGTCTGATGAACTTAAACGAATCTACGAGCAGTACTTC. Protein sequence: CASSYSSDELKRIYEQYF.

This clonotype was detected many times. The chain recombines TRBV9 with TRBJ2-7; perhaps TRBD1 as D (5 bases). CDR1 and CDR2 from the germline V gene are SGDLS and YYNGEE. The V gene lost 3 bases and the J gene lost 2 bases, with 12 bases spanning the gap. The CDR3 is made up of 14 amino acids. CDR3 in DNA: TGTGCCAGCAGCGCCGCCGGACAAGCCTACGAGCAGTACTTC. Translation gives CASSAAGQAYEQYF. The whole variable domain, filled in from reference TRBV9 and TRBJ2-7, reads DSGVTQTPKHLITATGQRVTLRCSPRSGDLSVYWYQQSLDQGLQFLIQYYNGEERAKGNILERFSAQQFPDLHSELNLSSLELGDSALYFCASSAAGQAYEQYFGPGTRLTVT.

This chain connects TRBV11-2 to TRBJ2-7; possibly TRBD2 for D (6 bases). The CDR3 is 18 residues long. Germline-derived CDR1 and CDR2 are SGHAT and FQNNGV. V dropped 4 bases and J dropped 2 bases, with 24 bases sitting between them. The CDR3 DNA follows: TGTGCCAGCAGCTCCTTGGTTGCGGGCCCGGGAGACGCCTACGAGCAGTACTTC. It is translated as CASSSLVAGPGDAYEQYF. Together with reference TRBV11-2 and TRBJ2-7, the CDR3 gives the full variable domain: EAGVAQSPRYKIIEKRQSVAFWCNPISGHATLYWYQQILGQGPKLLIQFQNNGVVDDSQLPKDRFSAERLKGVDSTLKIQPAKLEDSAVYLCASSSLVAGPGDAYEQYFGPGTRLTVT.

The sample holds many counts of this clonotype. The gene calls are TRBV6-6 and TRBJ2-2; D might be TRBD1 (6 bases). V dropped 2 bases and J dropped 5 bases, with 27 bases sitting between them. CDR1 is MNHNY and CDR2 is SVGAGI in the germline V gene (reference sequence). This CDR3 has 20 residues. CDR3 sequence: CASSYGTGIARIRRTGELFF. The CDR3 DNA is TGTGCCAGCAGTTACGGTACAGGGATTGCCCGAATTCGGAGGACCGGGGAGCTGTTTTTT.

This clonotype was observed many times. J is TRBJ2-7 and V is TRBV6-1; 8 nucleotides align to TRBD2. This CDR3 region has 15 residues. Germline V CDR1 and CDR2: MNHNS, SASEGT. The V and J ends lost 5 bases and 2 bases, in that order; junction bases with no gene match: 8. The CDR3 protein is CASSNPGLGAYEQYF. DNA of the CDR3: TGTGCCAGCAGTAATCCGGGACTAGGTGCCTACGAGCAGTACTTC.

This clonotype has ten or more counts. J is TRBJ2-5 and V is TRBV11-2; 12 nucleotides match TRBD1. Germline V CDR1 and CDR2: SGHAT, FQNNGV. Trimming cost V 3 bases and J 5 bases; bases outside gene matches: 4. The CDR3 contains 15 residues. DNA of the CDR3: TGTGCCAGCAGCTTGGGACAGGGGGCATTTGAGACCCAGTACTTC. Residues: CASSLGQGAFETQYF.

The rearrangement joins TRBV12-3 or TRBV12-4 to TRBJ1-1; D possibly corresponds to TRBD1 (6 bases). V dropped 6 bases and J dropped 5 bases, with 16 bases sitting between them. The CDR3 sequence is 14 residues long. CDR3 DNA sequence: TGTGCCAGCAGCCCGGTAGGGGGGATGACTGAAGCTTTCTTT. Its translation: CASSPVGGMTEAFF.

V is TRBV5-1 and J is TRBJ1-1, with D possibly TRBD1 on 6 matching bases. Trimming left V 4 bases short and J 0 bases short, with 13 bases between. The CDR3 sequence is 15 residues long. Germline loops: CDR1 SGHRS, CDR2 YFSETQ. The CDR3 region is CASSLRTDMNTEAFF. The CDR3 region has the DNA TGCGCCAGCAGCCTCCGGACAGATATGAACACTGAAGCTTTCTTT. The full variable domain, completed using reference TRBV5-1 and TRBJ1-1, is KAGVTQTPRYLIKTRGQQVTLSCSPISGHRSVSWYQQTPGQGLQFLFEYFSETQRNKGNFPGRFSGRQFSNSRSEMNVSTLELGDSALYLCASSLRTDMNTEAFFGQGTRLTVV.

This clonotype was counted between two and nine times. The V and J genes are TRBV30 and TRBJ2-7; 8 nucleotides match TRBD1. This CDR3 comprises 13 residues. Germline CDR1 and CDR2: GTSNPN and SVGIG (reference sequence). V trimming: 5 bases; J trimming: 3 bases; junction bases outside the gene matches: 6. CDR3 protein: CAWGTGADYEQYF. In nucleotides, the CDR3 is TGTGCCTGGGGGACAGGCGCGGACTACGAGCAGTACTTC. Full variable domain (remainder filled in from reference TRBV30 and TRBJ2-7): SQTIHQWPATLVQPVGSPLSLECTVEGTSNPNLYWYRQAAGRGLQLLFYSVGIGQISSEVPQNLSASRPQDRQFILSSKKLLLSDSGFYLCAWGTGADYEQYFGPGTRLTVT.

This clonotype was counted a few times. This chain links TRBV30 with TRBJ1-3, with 8 bases identical to TRBD1. Per germline, CDR1 GTSNPN and CDR2 SVGIG (reference sequence). The CDR3 contains 13 residues. Trimming removed 0 bases from V and 8 bases from J; junction bases left unmatched: 3. Here the CDR3 reads CAWSVAGGYTIYF. DNA of the CDR3: TGTGCCTGGAGTGTAGCAGGGGGCTACACCATATATTTT.

In its sample, this clonotype was seen a few times. Sequence at one end of the junction differs from germline and may be a read error. The J gene is TRBJ2-2, the V gene TRBV24-1, with a weak D call TRBD1 (5 bases). Germline V gene lookup returns CDR1 KGHDR and CDR2 SFDVKD. There are 15 residues in the CDR3. The CDR3 spells CAISAPGRDTGELFF. The CDR3 DNA follows: TGTGCCATCAGTGCTCCAGGGCGCGACACCGGGGAGCTGTTTTTT.

This clonotype has a handful of counts. This may be a read error, as it is one base from a much larger clone. The V gene is TRBV29-1, the J gene TRBJ1-1; D might be TRBD1 (6 bases). This CDR3 is 13 amino acids long. CDR1 and CDR2 from the germline V gene are SQVTM and ANQGSEA. The CDR3, as DNA: TGCAGCGCACAGGGCTTCGTGAACACTGAAGCTTGCTTT. This sequence encodes CSAQGFVNTEACF.

This clonotype was observed many times. The chain combines TRBV9 with TRBJ1-1, with TRBD1 identical over 7 bases. Germline V gene lookup returns CDR1 SGDLS and CDR2 YYNGEE. The CDR3 totals 16 residues. Germline trimming cut 4 bases from V and 3 bases from J; bases unmatched to any gene: 12. This CDR3 is CASSPSPGGGYTEAFF. Here the CDR3 DNA reads TGTGCCAGCAGCCCTTCCCCAGGGGGAGGATACACTGAAGCTTTCTTT.

This clonotype was picked up a small number of times. The CDR3 carries no conserved terminal phenylalanine or tryptophan, so it likely arises from a read error. V and J are TRBV11-1 and TRBJ2-7; a possible D gene is TRBD2 (6 bases). CDR1 is SGHAT and CDR2 is FQDESV in the germline V gene (reference sequence). Trimming left V 5 bases short and J 1 base short, with 24 bases between. The CDR3 is made up of 18 amino acids. The CDR3 DNA reads as TGTGCCAGCAGCCCAGGTCGGCTAGCGAGCAACTGGTCCTACGAGCAGTACCTC. This sequence encodes CASSPGRLASNWSYEQYL.

This clonotype was detected only once. The rearrangement uses TRBV6-1 and TRBJ2-7, with D perhaps assigned TRBD1 or TRBD2 (5 bases each). This CDR3 is 15 amino acids long. Trimming took off 2 bases at V and 2 bases at J, with 13 bases between the two ends. Germline CDR1 is MNHNS and CDR2 is SASEGT. The CDR3 nucleotides read TGTGCCAGCAGTGAATGGGGGACGGAGGCCTACGAGCAGTACTTC. Protein: CASSEWGTEAYEQYF.

The chain carries TRBV6-5 and TRBJ1-5; D remains unclear. V dropped 4 bases and J dropped 0 bases, with 10 bases sitting between them. CDR3 size: 15 residues. Germline CDR1 reads MNHEY; CDR2 reads SVGAGI. CDR3 amino acids: CASSSDKYSNQPQHF. The DNA of the CDR3 is TGTGCCAGCAGTTCCGACAAGTATAGCAATCAGCCCCAGCATTTT.

The chain uses TRBV12-3 or TRBV12-4 and TRBJ2-2; D gene ambiguous. V was cut by 6 bases and J by 3 bases, with 14 bases left in between. The CDR3 has 15 amino acids. The CDR3: CASRGDLDYTGELFF. The CDR3 region has the DNA TGTGCCAGCAGAGGAGACCTAGACTACACCGGGGAGCTGTTTTTT.

This clonotype has at least ten counts. This rearrangement joins TRBV5-1 to TRBJ1-1; D call uncertain. V was shortened by 5 bases and J by 7 bases, with 21 bases between the two germline ends. CDR3 size: 15 residues. From germline, CDR1 is SGHRS and CDR2 YFSETQ. This chain's CDR3 is CASSSGRGQKVEAFF. Written as DNA, the CDR3 is TGCGCCAGCAGTTCTGGCCGTGGGCAGAAAGTTGAAGCTTTCTTT. The full variable domain, its missing parts supplied by reference TRBV5-1 and TRBJ1-1, is KAGVTQTPRYLIKTRGQQVTLSCSPISGHRSVSWYQQTPGQGLQFLFEYFSETQRNKGNFPGRFSGRQFSNSRSEMNVSTLELGDSALYLCASSSGRGQKVEAFFGQGTRLTVV.

This chain uses TRBV12-3 or TRBV12-4 with TRBJ2-2; no reliable D call. Trimming pared 3 bases from V and 5 bases from J, leaving 13 bases between. This CDR3 contains 15 residues. The CDR3, as DNA: TGTGCCAGCAGTTTTTCCTTAAGTTATACCGGGGAGCTGTTTTTT. Its translation: CASSFSLSYTGELFF.

The chain links TRBV6-2 or TRBV6-3 to TRBJ2-7; 9 positions match TRBD2. This CDR3 contains 13 residues. Germline V CDR1 and CDR2: MNHEY, SVGEGT. After removal of 7 bases from V and 2 bases from J, the junction contained 3 bases not matched to a gene. The CDR3 DNA follows: TGTGCCAGCATTGAGCGGGGGGCCTACGAGCAGTACTTC. Protein product: CASIERGAYEQYF.

The gene calls are TRBV12-3 or TRBV12-4 and TRBJ2-7, with 12 bases identical to TRBD1. Trimming removed 5 bases from V and 6 bases from J; junction bases left unmatched: 17. The CDR3 runs to 18 residues. This CDR3 reads CASSLLGTGGTLAAEQYF. The DNA for the CDR3 is TGTGCCAGCAGTCTTCTCGGGACAGGGGGCACGCTAGCGGCCGAGCAGTACTTC.

This clonotype occurred many times. The CDR3 DNA is TGTGCCAGCAGTTTGCATGGGGTGGGCTCTGGAAACACCATATATTTT. Translated, it gives CASSLHGVGSGNTIYF. V and J are TRBV12-3 or TRBV12-4 and TRBJ1-3; D not resolved. With 3 bases removed from V and 0 bases from J, the gap between germline ends came to 12 bases. The CDR3 runs 16 residues.

In its sample, this clonotype was seen a few times. A much larger clone is a single base away; this may be a read error. V usage is TRBV2 and J usage is TRBJ2-5, with D perhaps being TRBD1 or TRBD2 (5 bases each). This CDR3 contains 13 residues. Looked up from germline, CDR1 is SNHLY and CDR2 is FYNNEI. Trimming took off 7 bases at V and 7 bases at J, with 16 bases between the two ends. The CDR3 region has the DNA TGTGCCAGCACCCTTTTCAATGGGGGGACCCAGTACTTC. Residues: CASTLFNGGTQYF.

This clonotype has ten or more counts. The chain recombines TRBV6-5 with TRBJ2-7, with a weak D call TRBD1 (6 bases). V was trimmed by 7 bases and J by 6 bases, leaving 10 bases between them. Looked up from germline, CDR1 is MNHEY and CDR2 is SVGAGI. This CDR3 spans 11 amino acids. Written as DNA, the CDR3 is TGTGCCAGCACACAGGGTATCGAGCAGTACTTC. Translation gives CASTQGIEQYF.

This clonotype was recorded at least ten times. The rearrangement links TRBV7-2 to TRBJ1-6; possible D gene TRBD1, 5 bases. CDR1 and CDR2 (germline): SGHTA, FQGNSA. This CDR3 spans 14 amino acids. Trimming shortened V by 6 bases and J by 6 bases, and 12 bases separated the two germline ends. CDR3 nucleotide sequence: TGTGCCAGCAGGGTCCGGGACGGTAATTCACCCCTCCACTTT. Translating it yields CASRVRDGNSPLHF.

The rearrangement joins TRBV20-1 to TRBJ1-6; D is uncertain. V was shortened by 5 bases and J by 5 bases, with 13 bases between the two germline ends. This CDR3 is 14 amino acids long. Looked up from germline, CDR1 is DFQATT and CDR2 is SNEGSKA (reference sequence). DNA for the CDR3: TGCAGTGCTCCTACCCGGGGAAATAATTCACCCCTCCACTTT. This gives the protein CSAPTRGNNSPLHF.

V and J are TRBV10-3 and TRBJ2-5, with TRBD1 matching over 7 bases. From germline, CDR1 is ENHRY and CDR2 SYGVKD. The CDR3 extends over 15 amino acids. The V and J ends lost 6 bases and 5 bases, in that order; junction bases with no gene match: 12. The CDR3 DNA reads as TGTGCCATCAGCATGGGACAGCCGATCTGGGAGACCCAGTACTTC. This translates into CAISMGQPIWETQYF.

This clonotype was observed a handful of times. The chain is built from TRBV10-3 and TRBJ2-7; 11 bases line up with TRBD2. The CDR3 runs to 16 residues. CDR1 is ENHRY and CDR2 is SYGVKD in the germline V gene. The ends lost 8 bases at V and 0 bases at J; junction bases unmatched: 9. DNA for the CDR3: TGTGCCATCTCTCGGGGGGGACTAGCGGACTCCTACGAGCAGTACTTC. The encoded protein is CAISRGGLADSYEQYF.